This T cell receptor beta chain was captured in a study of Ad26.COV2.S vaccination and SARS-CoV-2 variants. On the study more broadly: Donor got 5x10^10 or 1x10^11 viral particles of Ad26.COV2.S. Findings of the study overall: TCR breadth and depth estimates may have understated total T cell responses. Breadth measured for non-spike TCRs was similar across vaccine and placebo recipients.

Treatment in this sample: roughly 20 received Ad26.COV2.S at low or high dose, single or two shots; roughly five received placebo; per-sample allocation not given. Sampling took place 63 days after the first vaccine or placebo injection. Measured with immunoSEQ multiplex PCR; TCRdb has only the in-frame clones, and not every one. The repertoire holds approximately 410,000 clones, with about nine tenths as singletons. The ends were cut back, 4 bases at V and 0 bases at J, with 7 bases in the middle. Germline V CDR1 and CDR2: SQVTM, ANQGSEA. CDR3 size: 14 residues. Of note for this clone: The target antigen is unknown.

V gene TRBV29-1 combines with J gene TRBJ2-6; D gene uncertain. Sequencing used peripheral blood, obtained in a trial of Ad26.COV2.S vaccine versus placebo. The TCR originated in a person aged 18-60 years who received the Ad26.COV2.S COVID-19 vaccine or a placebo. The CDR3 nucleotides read TGCAGCGTTGCGTCAGTCTCTGGGGCCAACGTCCTGACTTTC. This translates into CSVASVSGANVLTF.